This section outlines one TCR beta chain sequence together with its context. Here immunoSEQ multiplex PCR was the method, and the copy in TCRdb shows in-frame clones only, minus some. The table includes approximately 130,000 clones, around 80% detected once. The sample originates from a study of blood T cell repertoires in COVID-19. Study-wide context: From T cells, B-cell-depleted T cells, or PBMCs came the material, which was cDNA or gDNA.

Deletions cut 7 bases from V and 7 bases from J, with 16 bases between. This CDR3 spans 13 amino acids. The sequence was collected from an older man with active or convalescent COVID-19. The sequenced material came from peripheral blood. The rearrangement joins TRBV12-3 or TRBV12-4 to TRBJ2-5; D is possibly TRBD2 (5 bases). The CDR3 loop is CASTLQRGMTQYF. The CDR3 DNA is TGTGCCAGCACCCTCCAGCGAGGGATGACCCAGTACTTC.